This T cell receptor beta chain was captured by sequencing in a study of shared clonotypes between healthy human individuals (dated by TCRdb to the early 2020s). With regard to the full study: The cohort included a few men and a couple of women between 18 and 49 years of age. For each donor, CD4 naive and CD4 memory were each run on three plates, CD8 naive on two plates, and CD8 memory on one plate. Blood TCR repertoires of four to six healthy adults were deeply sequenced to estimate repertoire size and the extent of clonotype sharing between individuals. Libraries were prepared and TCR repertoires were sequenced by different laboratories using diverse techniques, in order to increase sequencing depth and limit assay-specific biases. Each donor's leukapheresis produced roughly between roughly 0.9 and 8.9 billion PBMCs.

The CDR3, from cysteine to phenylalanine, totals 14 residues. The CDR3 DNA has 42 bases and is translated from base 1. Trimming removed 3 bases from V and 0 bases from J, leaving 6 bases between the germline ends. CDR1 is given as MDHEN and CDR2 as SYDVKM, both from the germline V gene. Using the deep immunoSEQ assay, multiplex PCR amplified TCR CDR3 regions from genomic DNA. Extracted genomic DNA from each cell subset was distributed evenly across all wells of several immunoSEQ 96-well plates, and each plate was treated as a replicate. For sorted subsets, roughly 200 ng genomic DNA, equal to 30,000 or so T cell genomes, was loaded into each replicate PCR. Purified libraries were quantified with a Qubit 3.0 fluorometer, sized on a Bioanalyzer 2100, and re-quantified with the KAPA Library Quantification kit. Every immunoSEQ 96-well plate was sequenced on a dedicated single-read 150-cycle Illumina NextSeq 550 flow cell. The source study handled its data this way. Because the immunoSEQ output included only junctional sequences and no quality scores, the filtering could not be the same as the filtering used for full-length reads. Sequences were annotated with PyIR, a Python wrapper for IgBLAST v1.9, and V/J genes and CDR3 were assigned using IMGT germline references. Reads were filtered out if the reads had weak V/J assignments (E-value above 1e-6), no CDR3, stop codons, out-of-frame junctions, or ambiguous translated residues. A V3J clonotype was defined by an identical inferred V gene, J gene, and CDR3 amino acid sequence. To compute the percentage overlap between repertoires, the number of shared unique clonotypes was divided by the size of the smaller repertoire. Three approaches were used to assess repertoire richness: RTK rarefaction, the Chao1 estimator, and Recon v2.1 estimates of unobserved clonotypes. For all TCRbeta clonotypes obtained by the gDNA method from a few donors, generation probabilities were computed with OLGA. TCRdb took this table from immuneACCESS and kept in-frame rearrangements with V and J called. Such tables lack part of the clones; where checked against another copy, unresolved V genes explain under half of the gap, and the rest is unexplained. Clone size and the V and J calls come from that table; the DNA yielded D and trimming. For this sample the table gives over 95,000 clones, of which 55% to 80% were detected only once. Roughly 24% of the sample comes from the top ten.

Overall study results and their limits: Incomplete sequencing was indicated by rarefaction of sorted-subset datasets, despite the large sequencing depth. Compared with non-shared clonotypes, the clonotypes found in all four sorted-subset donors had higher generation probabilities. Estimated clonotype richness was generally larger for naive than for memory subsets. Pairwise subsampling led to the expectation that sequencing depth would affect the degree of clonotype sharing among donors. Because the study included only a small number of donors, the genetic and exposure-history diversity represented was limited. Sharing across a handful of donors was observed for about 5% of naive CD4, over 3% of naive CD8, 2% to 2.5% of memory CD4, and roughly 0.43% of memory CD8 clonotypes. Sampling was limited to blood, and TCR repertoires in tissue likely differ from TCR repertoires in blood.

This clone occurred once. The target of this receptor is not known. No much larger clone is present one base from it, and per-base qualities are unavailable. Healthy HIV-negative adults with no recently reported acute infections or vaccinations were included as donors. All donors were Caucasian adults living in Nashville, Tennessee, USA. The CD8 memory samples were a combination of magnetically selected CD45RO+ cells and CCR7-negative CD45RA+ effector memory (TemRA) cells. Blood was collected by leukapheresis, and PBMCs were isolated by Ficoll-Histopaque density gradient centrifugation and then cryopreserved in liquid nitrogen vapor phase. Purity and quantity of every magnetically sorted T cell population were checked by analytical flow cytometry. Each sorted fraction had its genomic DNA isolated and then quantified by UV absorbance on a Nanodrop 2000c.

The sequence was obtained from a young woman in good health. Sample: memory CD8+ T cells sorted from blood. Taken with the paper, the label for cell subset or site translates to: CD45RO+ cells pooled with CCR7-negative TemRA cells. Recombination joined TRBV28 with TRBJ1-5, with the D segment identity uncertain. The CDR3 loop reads CASSFRNSNQPQHF. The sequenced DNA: TGTGCCAGCAGTTTTCGGAATAGCAATCAGCCCCAGCATTTT. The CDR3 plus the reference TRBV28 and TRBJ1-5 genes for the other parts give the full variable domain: DVKVTQSSRYLVKRTGEKVFLECVQDMDHENMFWYRQDPGLGLRLIYFSYDVKMKEKGDIPEGYSVSREKKERFSLILESASTNQTSMYLCASSFRNSNQPQHFGDGTRLSIL.